The rows below give T cell receptor beta chains drawn from one sample of a study of blood T cell repertoires in COVID-19. The assay was immunoSEQ multiplex PCR, and TCRdb's table has in-frame clones only and misses some. The table includes more than 100,000 clones, about 90% detected once. The sequenced sample was peripheral blood. The receptors derive from a human donor in a cohort sampled during active COVID-19. Each CDR3 is given with its conserved first and last residue. D genes are given only for firm matches. Some rows mark clone size as missing; the rest say once, few, many or name a class of expanded clone.

J gene | clone size | V gene | D gene | CDR3 DNA | CDR3 protein
TRBJ2-5 | - | TRBV9 | - | TGTGCCAGCAGCGTAGGGGCAGGGTTGGGGTTAGAGACCCAGTACTTC | CASSVGAGLGLETQYF
TRBJ1-5 | once | TRBV28 | - | TGTGCCAGCATTGGCAGCGGGGGGGATGAGTGGCCCCAGCATTTT | CASIGSGGDEWPQHF
TRBJ2-2 | - | TRBV19 | TRBD2 | TGTGCCAGTAGTACCCCGGGACTAGCGGGTCCCTGGAACACCGGGGAGCTGTTTTTT | CASSTPGLAGPWNTGELFF
TRBJ2-3 | - | TRBV13 | - | TGTGCCAGCAGCCTCCAGGGGGATACGCAGTATTTT | CASSLQGDTQYF
TRBJ2-7 | - | TRBV20-1 | TRBD2 | TGCAGTGCTAGTAGGCTAGCGGGAGTCTACGAGCAGTACTTC | CSASRLAGVYEQYF
TRBJ2-5 | - | TRBV29-1 | - | TGCAGCGTTGGGTCAGGCCAAGAGACCCAGTACTTC | CSVGSGQETQYF
TRBJ1-1 | - | TRBV28 | - | TGTGCCAGCCTCTTGAACACTGAAGCTTTCTTT | CASLLNTEAFF
TRBJ2-1 | - | TRBV5-1 | TRBD2 | TGCGCCAGCGGGTCTAGCGGGAGTTTCGATGAGCAGTTCTTC | CASGSSGSFDEQFF
TRBJ2-7 | - | TRBV11-1 | TRBD1 | TGTGCCAGCAGCGACCCAGCCCATGGACAGGGTCTCGAGCAGTACTTC | CASSDPAHGQGLEQYF
TRBJ1-2 | - | TRBV14 | - | TGTGCCAGCAGCCAAGGCGGCTACTATGGCTACACCTTC | CASSQGGYYGYTF
TRBJ1-2 | - | TRBV28 | TRBD1 | TGTGCCAGCAGCTCAATGGGGACAGCAGGTCATGGCTACACCTTC | CASSSMGTAGHGYTF
TRBJ2-3 | - | TRBV5-1 | TRBD1 | TGCGCCAGCAGCCCCGGGACAGGCCTCACAGATACGCAGTATTTT | CASSPGTGLTDTQYF
TRBJ1-4 | - | TRBV6-1 | - | TGTGCCAGCAGTGAAGCGGTAGGCCGGGGGAATGAAAAACTGTTTTTT | CASSEAVGRGNEKLFF
TRBJ2-1 | - | TRBV24-1 | TRBD2 | TGTGCCACCAGTGATTTTACGACTAGCGGGAGCAATGAGCAGTTCTTC | CATSDFTTSGSNEQFF
TRBJ2-7 | - | TRBV6-5 | - | TGTGCCAGCAGTCAGTGGCCCTACGAGCAGTACTTC | CASSQWPYEQYF
TRBJ2-3 | - | TRBV7-2 | TRBD2 | TGTGCCAGCAGCTGGTCGGGGGGAAGCACAGATACGCAGTATTTT | CASSWSGGSTDTQYF
TRBJ2-7 | - | TRBV24-1 | TRBD1 | TGTGCCACCCCCACAGCAGACAGGGGTGACGAGCAGTACTTC | CATPTADRGDEQYF
TRBJ2-7 | - | TRBV9 | - | TGTGCCAGCAGCGTAGGTGGAGACCACTCCTACGAGCAGTACTTC | CASSVGGDHSYEQYF
TRBJ1-2 | - | TRBV29-1 | - | TGCAGCGTTGGAAGACAGTCCCGTCAAGGCTACACCTTC | CSVGRQSRQGYTF
TRBJ2-1 | few | TRBV2 | - | TGTGCCAGCATGCTCCCGGACTTACCTGGCAATGAGCAGTTCTTC | CASMLPDLPGNEQFF
TRBJ1-4 | - | TRBV27 | TRBD1 | TGTGCCAGCAGACGGACAGGGCTTAATGAAAAACTGTTTTTT | CASRRTGLNEKLFF
TRBJ2-3 | - | TRBV7-3 | TRBD1 | TGTGCCAGCAGCACGCGGACAGGGGAGCGCACAGATACGCAGTATTTT | CASSTRTGERTDTQYF
TRBJ2-5 | once | TRBV3-1/TRBV3-2 | - | TGTGCCAGCAGCCAAGGCGGGGCGGAGACCCAGTACTTC | CASSQGGAETQYF
TRBJ2-5 | - | TRBV3-1/TRBV3-2 | - | TGTGCCAGCAGCCAAGATTTCTTGCGGGGATGGGAGACCCAGTACTTC | CASSQDFLRGWETQYF
TRBJ1-6 | - | TRBV5-1 | - | TGCGCCAGCAGCTTGCGCAGCCCGGACAGCCCCTTTGGATCACCCCTCCACTTT | CASSLRSPDSPFGSPLHF
TRBJ2-1 | - | TRBV5-1 | TRBD1 | TGCGCCAGCAGCCCGGGACAGGGGAATGAGCAGTTCTTC | CASSPGQGNEQFF
TRBJ1-2 | - | TRBV30 | - | TGTGCCTGGAGTGTTTCAGGGAACTATGGCTACACCTTC | CAWSVSGNYGYTF
TRBJ1-6 | - | TRBV2 | TRBD1 | TGTGCCAGCAGGCCGGGACAGAACGGGGCACCCCTCCACTTT | CASRPGQNGAPLHF
TRBJ1-5 | - | TRBV19 | TRBD1 | TGTGCCAGTAGGCAAATGGACAGGATTTATCAGCCCCAGCATTTT | CASRQMDRIYQPQHF
TRBJ1-2 | - | TRBV5-1 | - | TGCGCCAGCAGCGTGCAGGGGAACTATGGCTACACCTTC | CASSVQGNYGYTF
TRBJ2-2 | once | TRBV29-1 | TRBD1 | TGCAGCGTTCTGAGGACAGGGACAAACACCGGGGAGCTGTTTTTT | CSVLRTGTNTGELFF
TRBJ2-1 | few | TRBV7-6 | - | TGTGCCAGCAGCTTAGTAGCGGAGGCCTACAATGAGCAGTTCTTC | CASSLVAEAYNEQFF
TRBJ2-3 | - | TRBV3-1/TRBV3-2 | - | TGTGCCAGCAGTCAAGACGGCACAGATACGCAGTATTTT | CASSQDGTDTQYF
TRBJ2-3 | - | TRBV6-4 | TRBD1 | TGTGCCAGCACCGGACAGGGAAGCACAGATACGCAGTATTTT | CASTGQGSTDTQYF
TRBJ2-3 | - | TRBV6-2/TRBV6-3 | TRBD2 | TGTGCCAGCAGTTCCCGGGGGGGGTTGCCCTCAGATACGCAGTATTTT | CASSSRGGLPSDTQYF
TRBJ2-7 | - | TRBV27 | TRBD2 | TGTGCCAGCAGCCCTAGCGGGGGCTACGAGCAGTACTTC | CASSPSGGYEQYF
TRBJ1-2 | once | TRBV15 | - | TGTGCCACCAGCAGAGCGACTACGGAACCTGGGCAATATGGCTACACCTTC | CATSRATTEPGQYGYTF
TRBJ2-7 | - | TRBV7-9 | - | TGTGCCAGCAGCTTAGTCACGGTCTACGAGCAGTACTTC | CASSLVTVYEQYF
TRBJ2-2 | - | TRBV7-2 | - | TGTGCCAGCAGCTTACATTCCGGACAGAACACCGGGGAGCTGTTTTTT | CASSLHSGQNTGELFF
TRBJ2-7 | - | TRBV3-1/TRBV3-2 | TRBD1 | TGTGCCAGCAGCCAAGGGATGGGGACAGGGAGCTCCTACGAGCAGTACTTC | CASSQGMGTGSSYEQYF
TRBJ2-3 | - | TRBV7-3 | - | TGTGCCAGCAGCTTATTTTCGGGGAGCACAGATACGCAGTATTTT | CASSLFSGSTDTQYF
TRBJ2-7 | - | TRBV6-5 | - | TGTGCCAGCAGCCACTTCGACAAGACCTACGAGCAGTACTTC | CASSHFDKTYEQYF
TRBJ2-5 | once | TRBV28 | - | TGTGCCAGCAGTTTTGGGACAAATCAAGAGACCCAGTACTTC | CASSFGTNQETQYF
TRBJ1-1 | - | TRBV24-1 | TRBD1 | TGTGCCACCAGTGTATCCGGGACAGAGGGAAGTGAAGCTTTCTTT | CATSVSGTEGSEAFF
TRBJ2-5 | - | TRBV28 | TRBD1 | TGTGCCAGCAGTCCGTGGTTGGCAGGGGGAGCAGAGACCCAGTACTTC | CASSPWLAGGAETQYF
TRBJ1-1 | - | TRBV9 | - | TGTGCCAGCAGCGTAGGAGGAACCACTGAAGCTTTCTTT | CASSVGGTTEAFF
TRBJ1-6 | - | TRBV9 | - | TGTGCCAGCAGCGTTAGGGAGAGCTCCTATAATTCACCCCTCCACTTT | CASSVRESSYNSPLHF
TRBJ1-1 | - | TRBV5-1 | TRBD1 | TGCGCCAGCAGCCCACAGGGGGGCCGCACTGAAGCTTTCTTT | CASSPQGGRTEAFF
TRBJ1-6 | - | TRBV2 | - | TGTGCCAGCAGTGAAGAGGGGATACAGAATAATTCACCCCTCCACTTT | CASSEEGIQNNSPLHF
TRBJ2-7 | - | TRBV6-5 | - | TGTGCCAGCCAACAGGGCGAGCAGTACTTC | CASQQGEQYF
TRBJ2-3 | - | TRBV7-6 | TRBD2 | TGTGCCAGCAGCTCCGATAGCGGGAGGGCCTTCCCAGATACGCAGTATTTT | CASSSDSGRAFPDTQYF
TRBJ2-7 | - | TRBV11-1 | - | TGTGCCAGCAGCTCCGGCGTTAGCGGCTCCTACGAGCAGTACTTC | CASSSGVSGSYEQYF
TRBJ2-2 | - | TRBV2 | TRBD2 | TGTGCCAGCAATGGGAGGACTAGCGTTGGCGGGGAGCTGTTTTTT | CASNGRTSVGGELFF
TRBJ2-7 | - | TRBV19 | - | TGTGCCAGTAGGCGAGCGGGACACCCCTACGAGCAGTACTTC | CASRRAGHPYEQYF
TRBJ2-7 | once | TRBV28 | - | TGTGCCAGCAGTTTTGGGGGCATACAGGGTGATGCCTACGAGCAGTACTTC | CASSFGGIQGDAYEQYF
TRBJ2-1 | - | TRBV9 | TRBD2 | TGTGCCAGCAGCGGGCCCCTAGCGGGGGGTGAATGGGAGCAGTTCTTC | CASSGPLAGGEWEQFF